The T cell receptor beta chain described here comes from a study of blood T cell repertoires in COVID-19. Turning to the study itself: Samples taken during acute and convalescent COVID-19 were collected in the United States, Italy and Spain.

After removal of 3 bases from V and 6 bases from J, the junction contained 4 bases not matched to a gene. Germline V gene data show CDR1 as SNHLY and CDR2 as FYNNEI. CDR3 length: 13 amino acids. Original processing methods: Amplification from reference gene primers served as the basis for estimated nucleated cell counts. Sequencing was performed with immunoSEQ multiplex PCR; in TCRdb, only in-frame clones are kept and a portion is missing. The DNA gave D and trimming, while V, J and clone size come from that table. The profile shows about 160,000 clones, under 90% of them singletons. Cohort 3 recovery required two negative PCRs, clearance, or symptom resolution.

The clonotype originates from a woman aged 60 to 75 who had recovered from COVID-19. V is TRBV2 and J is TRBJ1-1; TRBD1 matches 7 bases. The sample taken for sequencing was PBMCs or T cells enriched from blood (not recorded which). The CDR3 protein is CASSDDRDAEAFF. CDR3 sequence (DNA): TGTGCCAGCAGTGATGACAGGGACGCTGAAGCTTTCTTT.